This TCR beta chain was captured in a study of cytomegalovirus exposure and HLA in healthy donors. Study-level background: As an earlier analysis found, 150 million to 200 million T cells yielded about 120 million unique TCR beta sequences. Unique TCRs numbering roughly 85 million, obtained from HLA-typed donors, made up an early data release. Regarding the study as a whole: The authors later linked a missense DCLRE1C variant to TCR beta V- and J-gene trimming. Researchers reportedly found TCR beta sequences accurately predicted most subjects' HLA-A and HLA-B alleles.

The PCR had 60 Vbeta and 13 Jbeta primers. Sequencing used immunoSEQ multiplex PCR; TCRdb keeps in-frame clones, though not all of them. The sample has some 200,000 clones; roughly 80% are singletons. In the case of this clone: Its antigen is not identified.

The CDR3 loop spans 14 amino acids. Germline trimming cut 11 bases from V and 2 bases from J; bases unmatched to any gene: 12. The sample taken for sequencing was PBMCs. The chain employs TRBV6-7 and TRBJ2-7, with 7 nucleotides matching TRBD2. TRBV6-7 has ORF status, its function being uncertain. This clonotype originated in a woman between 25 and 40 years old in good health and CMV-seronegative. The CDR3, as DNA: TGTGCCGCGCGGAGGGAGGGACCTCCCTACGAGCAGTACTTC. The encoded protein is CAARREGPPYEQYF.